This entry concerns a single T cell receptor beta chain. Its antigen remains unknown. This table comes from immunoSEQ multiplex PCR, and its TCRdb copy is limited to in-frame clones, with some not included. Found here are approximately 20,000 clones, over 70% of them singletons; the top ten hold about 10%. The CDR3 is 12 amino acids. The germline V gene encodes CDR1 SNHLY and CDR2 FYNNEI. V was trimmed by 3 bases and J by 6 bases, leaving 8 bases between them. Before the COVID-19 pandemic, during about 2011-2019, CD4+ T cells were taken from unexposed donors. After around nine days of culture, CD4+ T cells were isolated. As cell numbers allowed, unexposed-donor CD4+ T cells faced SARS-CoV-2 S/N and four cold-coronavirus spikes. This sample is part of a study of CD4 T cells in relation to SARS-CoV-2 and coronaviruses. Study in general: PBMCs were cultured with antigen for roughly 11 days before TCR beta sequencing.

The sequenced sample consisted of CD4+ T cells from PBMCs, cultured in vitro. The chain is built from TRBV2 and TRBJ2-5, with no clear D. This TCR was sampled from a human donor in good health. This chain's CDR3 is CASSEVAKTQYF. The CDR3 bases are TGTGCCAGCAGTGAGGTCGCAAAGACCCAGTACTTC. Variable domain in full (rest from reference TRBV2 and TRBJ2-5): EPEVTQTPSHQVTQMGQEVILRCVPISNHLYFYWYRQILGQKVEFLVSFYNNEISEKSEIFDDQFSVERPDGSNFTLKIRSTKLEDSAMYFCASSEVAKTQYFGPGTRLLVL.